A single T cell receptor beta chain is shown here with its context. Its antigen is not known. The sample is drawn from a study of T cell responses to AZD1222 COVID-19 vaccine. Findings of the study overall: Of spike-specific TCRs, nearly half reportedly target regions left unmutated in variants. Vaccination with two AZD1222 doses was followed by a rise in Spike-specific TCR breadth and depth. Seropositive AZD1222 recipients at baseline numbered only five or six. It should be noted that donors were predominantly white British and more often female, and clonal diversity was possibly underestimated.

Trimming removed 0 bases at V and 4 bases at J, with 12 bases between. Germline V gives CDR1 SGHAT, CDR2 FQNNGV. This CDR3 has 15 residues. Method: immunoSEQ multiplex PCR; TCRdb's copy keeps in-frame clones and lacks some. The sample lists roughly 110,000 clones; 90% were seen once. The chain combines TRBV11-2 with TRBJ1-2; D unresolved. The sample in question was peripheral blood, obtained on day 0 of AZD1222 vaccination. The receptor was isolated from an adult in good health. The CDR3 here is CASSLEDQRFYGYTF. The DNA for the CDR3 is TGTGCCAGCAGCTTAGAAGACCAGAGATTCTATGGCTACACCTTC.